Only a few counts were recorded for the clone carrying this T cell receptor beta chain. Its antigen is unknown. CDR1 MNHEY and CDR2 SMNVEV come from the germline V gene (reference sequence). The CDR3 runs 16 residues. Trimming removed 0 bases at V and 4 bases at J, with 13 bases between. The sample belongs to a study of cytomegalovirus exposure and HLA in healthy donors. Broader study findings: The study flagged roughly 150 TCR beta chains as cytomegalovirus-associated.

With 60 Vbeta and 13 Jbeta primers, the PCR was carried out. Clones were sequenced by immunoSEQ multiplex PCR, and TCRdb holds only the in-frame ones, with some missing. The data hold 100,000 to 150,000 clones, with 81% observed a single time. The sample taken for sequencing was PBMCs. J is TRBJ1-5 and V is TRBV27; TRBD1 is a possible D gene (5 bases). The source of this sequence is a man aged 18 to 30 in good health and CMV-seronegative. The CDR3 sequence is CASSLSGRVFNQPQHF. The DNA of the CDR3 is TGTGCCAGCAGTTTATCGGGCAGGGTTTTTAATCAGCCCCAGCATTTT.